One sample yielded the 10 T cell receptor beta chains listed below, sequenced in a study of T cell changes during pregnancy in multiple sclerosis. Clones were sequenced by immunoSEQ multiplex PCR, and TCRdb holds only the in-frame ones, with some missing. The repertoire includes 65,000 to 90,000 clones, approximately 90% of them detected once, and 3.5% sits in the top ten. The material sequenced was PBMCs, taken in the first trimester of pregnancy. The source is a female donor in good health, serving as a control in a pregnancy study. Some clones in this sample may be carry-over from other donors' samples.

The V and J genes are TRBV27 and TRBJ2-2; tentative D call: TRBD1 (5 bases). The CDR3 spans 17 residues. With 2 bases removed from V and 4 bases from J, the gap between germline ends came to 17 bases. Germline V CDR1 and CDR2: MNHEY, SMNVEV (reference sequence). The CDR3 bases are TGTGCCAGCAGTTTACTCCCGGCAGGGCCGATCACCGGGGAGCTGTTTTTT. Translated: CASSLLPAGPITGELFF.

This CDR3 reads CASSSAYRGHSYEQYF. The CDR3 DNA is TGCGCCAGCAGCTCGGCGTACAGGGGGCACTCCTACGAGCAGTACTTC. V and J are TRBV5-1 and TRBJ2-7; TRBD1 agrees at 9 bases. This CDR3 is built from 16 residues. The J segment lost 0 bases and the V segment lost 3 bases, leaving 7 bases of the junction unmatched. The germline CDR1 and CDR2 sequences are SGHRS and YFSETQ. The variable domain in full, with the rest retrieved from reference TRBV5-1 and TRBJ2-7, is KAGVTQTPRYLIKTRGQQVTLSCSPISGHRSVSWYQQTPGQGLQFLFEYFSETQRNKGNFPGRFSGRQFSNSRSEMNVSTLELGDSALYLCASSSAYRGHSYEQYFGPGTRLTVT.

The V gene is TRBV5-1, the J gene TRBJ2-5, with 10 nucleotides matching TRBD2. The CDR3 has 15 residues. CDR1 is SGHRS, CDR2 YFSETQ, per germline. Trimming cost V 1 base and J 5 bases; bases outside gene matches: 5. The CDR3: CASSLSASGSETQYF. CDR3 nucleotide sequence: TGCGCCAGCAGCTTGTCGGCTAGCGGGAGTGAGACCCAGTACTTC.

V gene TRBV7-3 combines with J gene TRBJ2-7; tentatively, D is TRBD1 (6 bases). The CDR3 consists of 15 residues. With 2 bases removed from V and 4 bases from J, the gap between germline ends came to 15 bases. CDR1 is SGHTA, CDR2 FQGTGA, per germline. CDR3 region: CASSLAGQGSYEQYF. The CDR3 DNA follows: TGTGCCAGCAGCTTAGCCGGCCAGGGGTCTTACGAGCAGTACTTC. Filled out from reference TRBV7-3 and TRBJ2-7, the complete variable domain reads GAGVSQTPSNKVTEKGKYVELRCDPISGHTALYWYRQSLGQGPEFLIYFQGTGAADDSGLPNDRFFAVRPEGSVSTLKIQRTERGDSAVYLCASSLAGQGSYEQYFGPGTRLTVT.

In this sample, this clone turned up a few times. This sequence joins TRBV5-5 and TRBJ2-7, with 7 positions matching TRBD1. In germline, CDR1 is SGHKS, CDR2 YYEKEE (reference sequence). CDR3 length equals 15 residues. Trimming cost V 0 bases and J 1 base; bases outside gene matches: 4. As DNA, the CDR3 is TGTGCCAGCAGCTTGGCCGGGACAGTTTCCTACGAGCAGTACTTC. Its protein product is CASSLAGTVSYEQYF.

The chain links TRBV7-3 to TRBJ2-1, with TRBD2 matching over 7 bases. The ends lost 5 bases at V and 0 bases at J; junction bases unmatched: 4. The CDR3 sequence is 15 residues long. Germline CDR1 reads SGHTA; CDR2 reads FQGTGA. CDR3 in amino acids: CASSPSSGSYNEQFF. The CDR3 coding sequence is TGTGCCAGCAGCCCCTCTAGCGGCTCCTACAATGAGCAGTTCTTC.

This clone appeared a single time. The chain employs TRBV4-2 and TRBJ2-7; possibly TRBD2 for D (5 bases). The CDR3 covers 15 residues. Trimming shortened V by 0 bases and J by 5 bases, and 14 bases separated the two germline ends. Per the germline V gene, CDR1 is LGHNA and CDR2 is YNFKEQ. CDR3 sequence reads: CASSQDRTGLDEQYF. DNA for the CDR3: TGTGCCAGCAGCCAAGATAGGACGGGGTTAGACGAGCAGTACTTC.

This clone was counted between two and nine times. The genes are TRBV2 and TRBJ1-5, with TRBD1 matching over 7 bases. The J segment lost 8 bases and the V segment lost 8 bases, leaving 9 bases of the junction unmatched. The CDR3 has 13 residues. Germline V CDR1 and CDR2: SNHLY, FYNNEI. CDR3: CASSQGGGEPQHF. CDR3 DNA: TGTGCCAGCTCCCAAGGGGGCGGAGAGCCCCAGCATTTT.

The J gene is TRBJ1-2, the V gene TRBV4-1, with D maybe TRBD1 (6 bases). With 4 bases removed from V and 4 bases from J, the gap between germline ends came to 13 bases. This CDR3 is 14 amino acids long. CDR1 and CDR2 (germline): MGHRA, YSYEKL. The CDR3 spells CASSPTEGGYGYTF. As DNA, the CDR3 is TGCGCCAGCAGCCCCACTGAAGGGGGCTATGGCTACACCTTC.

The rearrangement links TRBV28 to TRBJ1-5; D perhaps matches TRBD1 (5 bases). CDR1 and CDR2 from the germline V gene are MDHEN and SYDVKM. With 11 bases removed from V and 4 bases from J, the gap between germline ends came to 15 bases. The CDR3 consists of 13 residues. The DNA for the CDR3 is TGTGCCGGTAAACGCCAGGGAAATCAGCCCCAGCATTTT. It specifies CAGKRQGNQPQHF.